This TCR beta chain originates from a study of neurological immune-mediated disorders. Synthesis of cDNA was performed by 5'RACE using 10-nucleotide random UMIs. Whenever a sequencing run was performed, it yielded over 170 million TCR-beta sequences from 15-18 subjects. A single record per CDR3 protein comes from TCRdb applying MiXCR to the 5' RACE reads. The table has tens of thousands of distinct CDR3 sequences, roughly 3.3% seen once. This clonotype was counted at least ten times. V lost 2 bases to trimming and J lost 0 bases, with 8 bases between them. CDR3 length: 14 amino acids. This sequence originates from a woman aged 45-59 years with multiple sclerosis. Input material: PBMCs. The V gene is TRBV12-3 or TRBV12-4, the J gene TRBJ2-7; D possibly corresponds to TRBD2 (6 bases). The CDR3 region has the DNA TGTGCCAGCAGTTTAAGGACTACCTCCTACGAGCAGTACTTC. Translating it yields CASSLRTTSYEQYF.